These 4 T cell receptor beta chains came from one sample sequenced in a study of long-term antiretroviral therapy in people with HIV. It was version v3.0 of the immunoSEQ assay that was run at survey level. Clones were sequenced by immunoSEQ multiplex PCR, and TCRdb holds only the in-frame ones, with some missing. The profile shows 30,000 to 45,000 clones, 80% of them singletons. The material sequenced was unsorted PBMCs, taken 3.4 years after starting antiretroviral therapy. These receptor sequences come from a young man with HIV.

V and J are TRBV28 and TRBJ2-3; 11 bases fit TRBD2. Trimming removed 5 bases from V and 8 bases from J; junction bases left unmatched: 12. This CDR3 has 16 amino acids. Germline V CDR1 and CDR2: MDHEN, SYDVKM. CDR3 residues: CASSLEGTSGSGTQYF. CDR3 coding DNA: TGTGCCAGCAGTCTAGAAGGGACTAGCGGCTCTGGTACGCAGTATTTT.

This chain uses TRBV19 with TRBJ1-1; no clear D. Germline-derived CDR1 and CDR2 are LNHDA and SQIVND (reference sequence). This CDR3 comprises 17 residues. V lost 5 bases to trimming and J lost 1 base, with 20 bases between them. The CDR3 spells CASSPSGKSHGNTEAFF. CDR3 bases: TGTGCCAGTAGTCCCTCCGGAAAGTCACATGGGAACACTGAAGCTTTCTTT.

V and J are TRBV27 and TRBJ1-4; TRBD1 matches at 8 bases. V lost 2 bases to trimming and J lost 0 bases; unmatched junction nucleotides: 2. The length of the CDR3 is 16 residues. Germline CDR1 and CDR2: MNHEY and SMNVEV (reference sequence). CDR3 sequence reads: CASSLGQGATNEKLFF. In nucleotides, the CDR3 is TGTGCCAGCAGTTTAGGACAGGGAGCAACTAATGAAAAACTGTTTTTT.

V usage is TRBV18 and J usage is TRBJ2-1, with 10 bases matching TRBD2. Trimming removed 0 bases from V and 3 bases from J; junction bases left unmatched: 8. The CDR3 contains 18 residues. Germline loops: CDR1 KGHSH, CDR2 LQKENI. The CDR3 DNA reads TGTGCCAGCTCACCACCGAAGCGGGAGGGCCTCGACTACAATGAGCAGTTCTTC. Residues: CASSPPKREGLDYNEQFF.